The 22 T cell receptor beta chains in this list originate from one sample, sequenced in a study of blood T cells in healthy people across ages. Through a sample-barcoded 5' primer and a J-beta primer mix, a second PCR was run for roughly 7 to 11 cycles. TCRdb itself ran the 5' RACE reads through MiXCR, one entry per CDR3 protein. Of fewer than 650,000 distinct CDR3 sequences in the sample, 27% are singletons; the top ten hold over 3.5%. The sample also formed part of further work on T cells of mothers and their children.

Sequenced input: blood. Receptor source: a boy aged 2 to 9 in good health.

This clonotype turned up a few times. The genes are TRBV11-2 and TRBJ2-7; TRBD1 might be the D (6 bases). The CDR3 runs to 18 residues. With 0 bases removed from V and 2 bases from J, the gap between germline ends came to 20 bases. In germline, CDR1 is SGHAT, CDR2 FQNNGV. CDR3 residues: CASSLDLGALLATYEQYF. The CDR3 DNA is TGTGCCAGCAGCTTAGATTTGGGGGCCCTCTTGGCTACCTACGAGCAGTACTTC.

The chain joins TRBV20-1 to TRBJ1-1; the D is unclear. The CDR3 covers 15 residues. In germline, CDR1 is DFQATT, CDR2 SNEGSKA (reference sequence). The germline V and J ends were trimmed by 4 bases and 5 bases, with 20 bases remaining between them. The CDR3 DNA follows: TGCAGTGCTATTATATTCGGCCCCGGCGGGACTGAAGCTTTCTTT. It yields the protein CSAIIFGPGGTEAFF.

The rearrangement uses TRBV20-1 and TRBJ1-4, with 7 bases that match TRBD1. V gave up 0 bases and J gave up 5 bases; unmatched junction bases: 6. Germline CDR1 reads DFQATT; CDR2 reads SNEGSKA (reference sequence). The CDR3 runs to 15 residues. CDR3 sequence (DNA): TGCAGTGCTAGAGATCTTTCAGGGGGGAATGAAAAACTGTTTTTT. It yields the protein CSARDLSGGNEKLFF.

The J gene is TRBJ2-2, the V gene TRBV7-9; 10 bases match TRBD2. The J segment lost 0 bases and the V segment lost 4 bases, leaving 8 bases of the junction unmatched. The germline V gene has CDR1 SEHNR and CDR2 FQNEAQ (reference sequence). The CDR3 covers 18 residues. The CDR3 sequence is CASSSRLLAGANTGELFF. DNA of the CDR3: TGTGCCAGCAGCTCAAGACTTCTAGCGGGGGCGAACACCGGGGAGCTGTTTTTT. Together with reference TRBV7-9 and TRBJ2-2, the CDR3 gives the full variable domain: DTGVSQNPRHKITKRGQNVTFRCDPISEHNRLYWYRQTLGQGPEFLTYFQNEAQLEKSRLLSDRFSAERPKGSFSTLEIQRTEQGDSAMYLCASSSRLLAGANTGELFFGEGSRLTVL.

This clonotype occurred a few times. CDR3 protein: CASSHILGLGETQYF. CDR3 DNA sequence: TGTGCCAGCAGCCACATACTAGGCCTCGGGGAGACCCAGTACTTC. The genes are TRBV14 and TRBJ2-5, with D possibly matching TRBD2 (5 bases). CDR3 size: 15 residues. Trimming removed 3 bases at V and 5 bases at J, with 16 bases between. Germline assignment: CDR1 SGHDN and CDR2 FVKESK.

Here the CDR3 reads CASSAGSAQGGELFF. CDR3 nucleotide sequence: TGCGCCAGCAGTGCCGGGAGCGCACAGGGCGGGGAGCTGTTTTTT. The chain links TRBV10-1 to TRBJ2-2; D assignment may be TRBD1 or TRBD2 (6 bases each). V lost 4 bases, J lost 7 bases, and 16 bases lay in between. The CDR3 loop spans 15 amino acids. The germline V gene encodes CDR1 WNHNN and CDR2 SYGVQD (reference sequence).

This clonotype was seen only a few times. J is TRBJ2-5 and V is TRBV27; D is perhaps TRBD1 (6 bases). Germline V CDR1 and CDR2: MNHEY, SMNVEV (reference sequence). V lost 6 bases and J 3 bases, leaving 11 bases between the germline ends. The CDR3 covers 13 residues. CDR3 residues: CASRIQGKETQYF. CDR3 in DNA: TGTGCCAGCAGGATACAGGGAAAAGAGACCCAGTACTTC.

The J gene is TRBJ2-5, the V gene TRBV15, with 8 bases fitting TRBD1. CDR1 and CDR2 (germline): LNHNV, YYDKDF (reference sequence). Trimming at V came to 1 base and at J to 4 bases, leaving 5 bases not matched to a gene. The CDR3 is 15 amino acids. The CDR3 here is CATSRGQGASETQYF. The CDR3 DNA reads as TGTGCCACCAGCAGAGGGCAGGGGGCTTCAGAGACCCAGTACTTC.

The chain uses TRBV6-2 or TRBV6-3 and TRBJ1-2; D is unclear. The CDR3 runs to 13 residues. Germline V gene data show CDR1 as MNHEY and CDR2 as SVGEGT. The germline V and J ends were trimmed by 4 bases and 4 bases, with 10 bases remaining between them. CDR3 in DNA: TGTGCCAGCAGTTGGGCCGAACTCTATGGCTACACCTTC. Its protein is CASSWAELYGYTF.

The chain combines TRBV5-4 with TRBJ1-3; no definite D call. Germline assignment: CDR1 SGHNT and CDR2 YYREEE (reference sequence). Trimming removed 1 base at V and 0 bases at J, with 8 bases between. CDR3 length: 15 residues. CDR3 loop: CASSLRVNSGNTIYF. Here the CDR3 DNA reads TGTGCCAGCAGCTTGAGGGTGAACTCTGGAAACACCATATATTTT.

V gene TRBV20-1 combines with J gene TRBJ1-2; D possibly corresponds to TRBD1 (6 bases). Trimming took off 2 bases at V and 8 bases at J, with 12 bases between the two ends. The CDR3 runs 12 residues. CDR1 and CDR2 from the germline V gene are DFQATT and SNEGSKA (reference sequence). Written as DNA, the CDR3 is TGCAGTGCTAGATTGGACAGTGGGGGCTACACCTTC. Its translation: CSARLDSGGYTF.

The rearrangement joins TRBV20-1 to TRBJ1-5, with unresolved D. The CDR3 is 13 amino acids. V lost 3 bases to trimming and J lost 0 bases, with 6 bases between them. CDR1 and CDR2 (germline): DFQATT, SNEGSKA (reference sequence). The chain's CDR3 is CSASGRSNQPQHF. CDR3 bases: TGCAGTGCTAGCGGGCGTAGCAATCAGCCCCAGCATTTT.

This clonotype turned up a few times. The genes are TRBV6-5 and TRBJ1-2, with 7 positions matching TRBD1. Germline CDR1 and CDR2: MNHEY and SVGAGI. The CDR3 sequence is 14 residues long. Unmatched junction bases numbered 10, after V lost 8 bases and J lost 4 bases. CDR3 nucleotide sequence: TGTGCCAGCCAAGCAAGGGGGCGCGGCTATGGCTACACCTTC. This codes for CASQARGRGYGYTF.

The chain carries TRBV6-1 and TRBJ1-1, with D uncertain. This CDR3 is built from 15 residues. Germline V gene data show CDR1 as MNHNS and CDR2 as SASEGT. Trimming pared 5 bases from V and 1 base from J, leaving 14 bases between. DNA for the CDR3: TGTGCCAGCAGTAGGTCATGGCAGGCGAACACTGAAGCTTTCTTT. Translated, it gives CASSRSWQANTEAFF.

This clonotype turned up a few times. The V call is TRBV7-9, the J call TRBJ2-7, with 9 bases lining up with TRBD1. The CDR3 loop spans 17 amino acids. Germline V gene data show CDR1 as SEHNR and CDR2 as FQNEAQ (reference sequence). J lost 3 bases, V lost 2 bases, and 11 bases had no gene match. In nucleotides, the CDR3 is TGTGCCAGCAGCTTAAGCCTGGGACAGGGAGCTAGCTACGAGCAGTACTTC. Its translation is CASSLSLGQGASYEQYF.

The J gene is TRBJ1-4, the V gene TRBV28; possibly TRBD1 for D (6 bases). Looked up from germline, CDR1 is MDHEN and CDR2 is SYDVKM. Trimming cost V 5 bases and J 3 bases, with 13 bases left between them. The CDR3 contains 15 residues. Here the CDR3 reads CASSGPNRANEKLFF. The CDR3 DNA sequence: TGTGCCAGCAGTGGCCCCAACAGGGCTAATGAAAAACTGTTTTTT.

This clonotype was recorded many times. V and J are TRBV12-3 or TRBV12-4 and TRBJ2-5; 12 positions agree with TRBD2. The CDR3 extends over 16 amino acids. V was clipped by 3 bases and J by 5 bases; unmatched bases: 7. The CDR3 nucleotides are TGTGCCAGCAGTTTTAGTCTAGCGGGAGGGCTGGAGACCCAGTACTTC. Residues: CASSFSLAGGLETQYF.

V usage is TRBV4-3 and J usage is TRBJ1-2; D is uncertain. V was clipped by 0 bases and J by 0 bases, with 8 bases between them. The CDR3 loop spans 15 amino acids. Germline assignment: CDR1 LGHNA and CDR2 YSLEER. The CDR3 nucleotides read TGCGCCAGCAGCCAAGATTTTGGAGCTAACTATGGCTACACCTTC. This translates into CASSQDFGANYGYTF.

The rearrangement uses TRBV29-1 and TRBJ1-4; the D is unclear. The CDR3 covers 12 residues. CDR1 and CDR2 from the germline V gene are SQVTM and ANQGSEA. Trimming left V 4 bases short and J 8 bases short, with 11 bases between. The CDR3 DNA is TGCAGCGTTGGAGCACAGACCGAAAAACTGTTTTTT. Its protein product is CSVGAQTEKLFF.

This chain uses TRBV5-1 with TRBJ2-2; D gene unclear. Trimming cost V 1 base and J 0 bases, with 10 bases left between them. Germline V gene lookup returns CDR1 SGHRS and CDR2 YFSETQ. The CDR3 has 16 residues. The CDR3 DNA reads TGCGCCAGCAGCTTGAGTATAACAGCGAACACCGGGGAGCTGTTTTTT. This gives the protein CASSLSITANTGELFF.

CDR3 nucleotides: TGCGCCAGCAGCCAAGTTGGGACTAGCGGCATCTACGAGCAGTACTTC. Its translation is CASSQVGTSGIYEQYF. This sequence joins TRBV4-3 and TRBJ2-5; 11 nucleotides agree with TRBD2. The J call may be in error: the DNA end matches TRBJ2-7 better. The CDR3 has 16 residues. Germline CDR1 is LGHNA and CDR2 is YSLEER.

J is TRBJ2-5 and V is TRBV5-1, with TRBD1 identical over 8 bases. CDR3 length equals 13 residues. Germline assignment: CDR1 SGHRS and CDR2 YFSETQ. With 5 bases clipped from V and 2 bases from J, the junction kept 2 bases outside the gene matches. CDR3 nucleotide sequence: TGCGCCAGCAGGACAGGGGAACAAGAGACCCAGTACTTC. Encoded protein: CASRTGEQETQYF.